A selection of T cell receptor beta chains follows, all from one sample in a study of cytomegalovirus exposure and HLA in healthy donors. Assay: immunoSEQ multiplex PCR; the TCRdb copy retains only in-frame clones and omits some. Of approximately 120,000 clones in the sample, more than 75% were seen once. The material sequenced was PBMCs. Source of these receptors: a woman in her fifties or sixties in good health and CMV-seropositive. Each CDR3 is given with its conserved first and last residue. The D gene is left open where the match is weak. Rows may omit the clone size; those that give it use once, few, many or a size class.

-	TRBV18	TRBD1	17	TRBJ1-1	CASSPRTGGGMNTEAFF	TGTGCCAGCTCACCCCGGACAGGGGGGGGAATGAACACTGAAGCTTTCTTT
-	TRBV4-3	-	17	TRBJ2-7	CASSQVPPTENSYEQYF	TGCGCCAGCAGCCAAGTGCCCCCGACGGAGAACTCCTACGAGCAGTACTTC
many	TRBV14	TRBD1	14	TRBJ2-7	CASSQGTGSREQYF	TGTGCCAGCAGCCAAGGGACAGGGTCTCGCGAGCAGTACTTC
-	TRBV7-2	-	14	TRBJ1-2	CASSLVTASYGYTF	TGTGCCAGCAGCTTAGTGACAGCCTCCTATGGCTACACCTTC
-	TRBV4-3	TRBD1	16	TRBJ1-4	CASSQQQGQRFEKLFF	TGCGCCAGCAGCCAACAACAGGGACAGAGATTTGAAAAACTGTTTTTT
-	TRBV11-2	-	17	TRBJ2-7	CASSLDPLAGKTHEQYF	TGTGCCAGCAGCTTAGACCCCCTGGCGGGGAAGACCCACGAGCAGTACTTC
-	TRBV9	TRBD2	21	TRBJ2-1	CASSVGGGLAPIPPKYNEQFF	TGTGCCAGCAGCGTAGGGGGGGGACTAGCCCCTATCCCACCGAAGTACAATGAGCAGTTCTTC
-	TRBV19	TRBD1	15	TRBJ2-1	CASSIFGTGVDEQFF	TGTGCCAGTAGTATTTTTGGGACAGGGGTGGATGAGCAGTTCTTC
few	TRBV6-4	TRBD2	14	TRBJ2-3	CASSEAGETDTQYF	TGTGCCAGCAGTGAAGCGGGGGAAACAGATACGCAGTATTTT
once	TRBV21-1	-	16	TRBJ1-5	CASSKPIQGCNQPQHF	TGTGCCAGCAGCAAACCTATCCAGGGTTGCAATCAGCCCCAGCATTTT
-	TRBV7-3	-	14	TRBJ2-1	CASSPLASYNEQFF	TGTGCCAGCAGCCCACTAGCTTCCTACAATGAGCAGTTCTTC
-	TRBV9	TRBD2	14	TRBJ2-1	CASSPTSGSHEQFF	TGTGCCAGCAGCCCAACTAGCGGGAGCCATGAGCAGTTCTTC
-	TRBV21-1	-	14	TRBJ1-3	CASSARCSGNTIYF	TGTGCCAGCAGCGCGCGGTGCTCTGGAAACACCATATATTTT
-	TRBV5-1	-	13	TRBJ2-4	CASSIARDSFQYF	TGCGCCAGCAGCATCGCCAGGGACTCGTTTCAGTACTTC
few	TRBV10-3	TRBD1	18	TRBJ1-3	CAIRTDRVGLVSGNTIYF	TGTGCCATCAGGACGGACAGGGTTGGCTTAGTCTCTGGAAACACCATATATTTT
-	TRBV9	TRBD2	16	TRBJ2-7	CASSVEGAGVSHEQYF	TGTGCCAGCAGCGTAGAGGGAGCGGGAGTCTCCCACGAGCAGTACTTC
-	TRBV15	TRBD1	14	TRBJ1-2	CATNPQGANYGYTF	TGTGCCACCAACCCTCAGGGGGCCAACTATGGCTACACCTTC
once	TRBV6-4	-	13	TRBJ1-6	CASRQEYNSPLHF	TGTGCCAGCAGACAGGAGTATAATTCACCCCTCCACTTT
few	TRBV4-3	TRBD1	18	TRBJ1-2	CASSQDGTGGILGYGYTF	TGCGCCAGCAGCCAAGACGGGACAGGGGGCATCCTCGGGTATGGCTACACCTTC
-	TRBV4-2	TRBD2	16	TRBJ2-3	CASSQDPGRGADTQYF	TGTGCCAGCAGCCAAGATCCCGGGAGGGGGGCAGATACGCAGTATTTT
-	TRBV28	TRBD1	15	TRBJ1-5	CASRGGTGGNQPQHF	TGTGCCAGCAGGGGAGGGACAGGGGGCAATCAGCCCCAGCATTTT
-	TRBV7-9	TRBD1	15	TRBJ1-2	CASGGQGSLVYGYTF	TGTGCCAGCGGGGGACAGGGGAGTCTGGTCTATGGCTACACCTTC
-	TRBV4-1	TRBD1	16	TRBJ2-7	CASSPNGQGRRDEQYF	TGCGCCAGCAGCCCGAACGGACAGGGTAGGAGGGACGAGCAGTACTTC
-	TRBV5-1	TRBD1	15	TRBJ1-1	CASSLVTGGNTEAFF	TGCGCCAGCAGCTTGGTTACAGGGGGGAACACTGAAGCTTTCTTT
-	TRBV5-8	TRBD1	15	TRBJ2-1	CASSLRTGSYNEQFF	TGTGCCAGCAGCTTGAGGACAGGGAGCTACAATGAGCAGTTCTTC
-	TRBV2	TRBD1	14	TRBJ1-5	CASRQGNSNQPQHF	TGTGCCAGCAGACAGGGGAATAGCAATCAGCCCCAGCATTTT
-	TRBV6-5	TRBD2	14	TRBJ2-1	CASSYVGAGNEQFF	TGTGCCAGCAGTTACGTGGGAGCGGGGAATGAGCAGTTCTTC
-	TRBV5-1	-	14	TRBJ2-7	CASSLESRSYEQYF	TGCGCCAGCAGCTTGGAAAGCCGCTCCTACGAGCAGTACTTC
-	TRBV13	TRBD2	16	TRBJ2-1	CASSWGWTSGDNEQFF	TGTGCCAGCAGCTGGGGGTGGACTAGCGGCGACAATGAGCAGTTCTTC
once	TRBV6-4	TRBD1	16	TRBJ1-5	CASKADREYSNQPQHF	TGTGCCAGCAAGGCGGACAGGGAATATAGCAATCAGCCCCAGCATTTT
-	TRBV7-2	TRBD2	15	TRBJ2-5	CASSGTSGGAETQYF	TGTGCCAGCAGCGGGACTAGCGGGGGGGCAGAGACCCAGTACTTC
few	TRBV5-4	-	16	TRBJ1-1	CASSLLDQGMNTEAFF	TGTGCCAGCAGCTTGCTCGACCAGGGGATGAACACTGAAGCTTTCTTT
-	TRBV11-2	-	15	TRBJ2-7	CASSLAGRRPLEQYF	TGTGCCAGCAGCTTAGCCGGACGGAGGCCTCTCGAGCAGTACTTC
few	TRBV27	TRBD1	13	TRBJ1-1	CASSLALTGEAFF	TGTGCCAGCAGTTTAGCGCTGACAGGGGAAGCTTTCTTT
-	TRBV4-1	-	13	TRBJ2-5	CASRPRGKETQYF	TGCGCCAGCAGACCTAGGGGCAAGGAGACCCAGTACTTC
-	TRBV7-3	-	14	TRBJ1-2	CASSSDSTEYGYTF	TGTGCCAGCAGCTCAGACTCGACAGAGTATGGCTACACCTTC
-	TRBV6-6	TRBD1	14	TRBJ1-1	CASSYKGASTEAFF	TGTGCCAGCAGTTATAAGGGGGCCAGCACTGAAGCTTTCTTT
once	TRBV2	TRBD1	13	TRBJ1-4	CASQQGKNEKLFF	TGTGCCAGCCAACAGGGGAAAAATGAAAAACTGTTTTTT
few	TRBV7-8	TRBD1	13	TRBJ2-5	CASSADRAETQYF	TGTGCCAGCAGCGCGGACAGGGCAGAGACCCAGTACTTC
-	TRBV19	-	11	TRBJ1-4	CASSFYEKLFF	TGTGCCAGTAGCTTTTATGAAAAACTGTTTTTT
-	TRBV7-7	-	13	TRBJ2-1	CASSLDRNNEQFF	TGTGCTAGCAGCCTCGACAGAAATAATGAGCAGTTCTTC
-	TRBV27	TRBD1	15	TRBJ2-7	CASSRERQGVYEQYF	TGTGCCAGCAGTAGGGAAAGACAGGGGGTCTACGAGCAGTACTTC
-	TRBV15	TRBD2	13	TRBJ2-4	CATNLAGGNIQYF	TGTGCCACCAACCTAGCGGGAGGGAACATTCAGTACTTC
-	TRBV9	-	14	TRBJ1-1	CASSPLTGNTEAFF	TGTGCCAGCAGCCCATTGACAGGGAACACTGAAGCTTTCTTT
-	TRBV7-2	TRBD2	15	TRBJ2-7	CASSSTSGGPYEQYF	TGTGCCAGCAGCTCCACTAGCGGGGGACCTTACGAGCAGTACTTC
-	TRBV6-5	-	15	TRBJ2-7	CASSSLGGITYEQYF	TGTGCCAGCAGTTCCCTAGGCGGGATTACCTACGAGCAGTACTTC
-	TRBV18	TRBD1	14	TRBJ1-1	CASSQDRVGAEAFF	TGTGCCAGCTCACAAGACAGGGTAGGCGCTGAAGCTTTCTTT
-	TRBV15	TRBD2	14	TRBJ2-5	CATSRGAGEETQYF	TGTGCCACCAGCAGAGGCGCGGGAGAAGAGACCCAGTACTTC
-	TRBV4-2	-	17	TRBJ2-5	CASSQDGKLVGQETQYF	TGTGCCAGCAGCCAAGATGGCAAACTAGTAGGGCAAGAGACCCAGTACTTC
-	TRBV5-8	TRBD1	16	TRBJ2-2	CASITYDRGRTGELFF	TGTGCCAGCATCACGTACGACAGGGGGCGCACCGGGGAGCTGTTTTTT
once	TRBV19	-	14	TRBJ1-2	CASSISGLNYGYTF	TGTGCCAGTAGTATTTCGGGACTAAACTATGGCTACACCTTC
-	TRBV19	-	14	TRBJ1-6	CASSIVPSNSPLHF	TGTGCCAGTAGTATAGTTCCGTCCAATTCACCCCTCCACTTT
-	TRBV27	-	13	TRBJ2-1	CASARWSYNEQFF	TGTGCCAGCGCTAGGTGGAGCTACAATGAGCAGTTCTTC
-	TRBV30	-	13	TRBJ1-5	CAWSVREDQPQHF	TGTGCCTGGAGTGTCAGGGAGGATCAGCCCCAGCATTTT
few	TRBV5-6	TRBD1	14	TRBJ1-2	CASSFPGTGFGYTF	TGTGCCAGCTCATTCCCCGGGACAGGGTTTGGCTACACCTTC